The 20 T cell receptor beta chains below were found in one sample sequenced in a study of cytomegalovirus exposure and HLA in healthy donors. 60 Vbeta and 13 Jbeta primers were used in PCR. The protocol was immunoSEQ multiplex PCR, while the TCRdb copy is restricted to in-frame clones and leaves out a portion. The sample has under 150,000 clones, about four fifths seen once. The source material was PBMCs. The receptors here all came from a man in his thirties or forties in good health and CMV-seronegative.

The rearrangement links TRBV28 to TRBJ2-1; 11 nucleotides align to TRBD2. Trimming removed 4 bases from V and 14 bases from J; junction bases left unmatched: 10. From germline, CDR1 is MDHEN and CDR2 SYDVKM. This CDR3 contains 14 residues. In DNA, the CDR3 is TGTGCCAGCAGTTCTCTGGATCCGGGACTAGCGGAGTTCTTC. This gives the protein CASSSLDPGLAEFF.

This chain connects TRBV5-1 to TRBJ2-3; D ambiguous. Deletions cut 0 bases from V and 1 base from J, with 12 bases between. Germline values: CDR1 SGHRS, CDR2 YFSETQ. The CDR3 sequence is 16 residues long. The chain's CDR3 is CASSLGFGTGTDTQYF. The CDR3 nucleotides are TGCGCCAGCAGCTTGGGATTCGGTACGGGCACAGATACGCAGTATTTT.

A single count supports this clone. The chain combines TRBV30 with TRBJ2-1, with TRBD2 identical over 8 bases. The CDR3 consists of 14 residues. CDR1 and CDR2 from the germline V gene are GTSNPN and SVGIG (reference sequence). Trimming cost V 2 bases and J 4 bases; bases outside gene matches: 4. CDR3 nucleotides: TGTGCCTGGAGTCAACTAGCGGTATACAATGAGCAGTTCTTC. This codes for CAWSQLAVYNEQFF.

J is TRBJ1-1 and V is TRBV4-1; D unresolved. The CDR3 loop spans 16 amino acids. CDR1 is MGHRA and CDR2 is YSYEKL in the germline V gene. Trimming took off 0 bases at V and 1 base at J, with 12 bases between the two ends. The CDR3 coding sequence is TGCGCCAGCAGCCAAGAAGAGCGGCGGCGGAACACTGAAGCTTTCTTT. This encodes CASSQEERRRNTEAFF.

This clone occurred once. The chain employs TRBV18 and TRBJ2-3; 7 bases align to TRBD2. This CDR3 is 13 amino acids long. Germline V gene lookup returns CDR1 KGHSH and CDR2 LQKENI. The V segment lost 2 bases and the J segment 6 bases; nucleotides outside the gene matches: 2. The CDR3 region is CASSPDGGDTQYF. CDR3 DNA: TGTGCCAGCTCACCAGACGGGGGGGATACGCAGTATTTT.

The chain links TRBV2 to TRBJ1-2; no firm D call. V was pared by 0 bases and J by 8 bases, with 19 bases between. The length of the CDR3 is 16 residues. Germline lookup yields CDR1 SNHLY and CDR2 FYNNEI. The CDR3 here is CASSEAEQYSSGGYTF. Here the CDR3 DNA reads TGTGCCAGCAGTGAAGCCGAACAGTATAGTTCGGGAGGCTACACCTTC.

The chain joins TRBV27 to TRBJ1-1; a possible D gene is TRBD1 (5 bases). Trimming left V 5 bases short and J 5 bases short, with 12 bases between. The length of the CDR3 is 13 residues. Germline V gene data show CDR1 as MNHEY and CDR2 as SMNVEV (reference sequence). The CDR3 loop reads CASSDGGRTEAFF. The CDR3 DNA follows: TGTGCCAGCAGTGACGGGGGGAGAACTGAAGCTTTCTTT.

The chain couples TRBV28 to TRBJ1-3; 9 positions match TRBD1. The CDR3 runs to 16 residues. From germline, CDR1 is MDHEN and CDR2 SYDVKM. The V gene end was trimmed by 5 bases and the J gene end by 1 base; junction bases not matched to a gene: 6. The CDR3 DNA sequence: TGTGCCAGCAGTGTACCTGGGACAGGGTCTGGAAACACCATATATTTT. Protein sequence: CASSVPGTGSGNTIYF.

The chain combines TRBV5-1 with TRBJ2-3, with 7 bases matching TRBD1. V lost 2 bases, J lost 2 bases, and 5 bases stayed unmatched. Per the germline V gene, CDR1 is SGHRS and CDR2 is YFSETQ. This CDR3 is built from 15 residues. The chain's CDR3 is CASSFTGAATDTQYF. DNA of the CDR3: TGCGCCAGCAGCTTCACAGGGGCCGCCACAGATACGCAGTATTTT.

The chain employs TRBV29-1 and TRBJ2-1; TRBD2 matches 11 bases. Germline lookup yields CDR1 SQVTM and CDR2 ANQGSEA. The CDR3 sequence is 14 residues long. The J segment lost 8 bases and the V segment lost 5 bases, leaving 8 bases of the junction unmatched. CDR3 sequence: CSVLLAGAYDEQFF. The CDR3 DNA sequence: TGCAGCGTTCTACTAGCGGGGGCTTACGATGAGCAGTTCTTC.

The genes are TRBV27 and TRBJ2-7; TRBD1 matches 8 bases. V gave up 5 bases and J gave up 5 bases; unmatched junction bases: 8. The CDR3 covers 14 residues. Germline V gives CDR1 MNHEY, CDR2 SMNVEV (reference sequence). The CDR3 loop is CASSTGTGWNEQYF. The DNA of the CDR3 is TGTGCCAGCAGTACCGGGACAGGCTGGAACGAGCAGTACTTC.

This rearrangement joins TRBV6-6 to TRBJ2-7, with D hard to call. Germline loops: CDR1 MNHNY, CDR2 SVGAGI (reference sequence). This CDR3 comprises 16 residues. The V gene lost 2 bases and the J gene lost 0 bases, with 14 bases spanning the gap. CDR3 sequence: CASSYTSTPSSYEQYF. Here the CDR3 DNA reads TGTGCCAGCAGTTACACCTCCACCCCCAGCTCCTACGAGCAGTACTTC.

The V call is TRBV2, the J call TRBJ2-5; D ambiguous. CDR1 and CDR2 from the germline V gene are SNHLY and FYNNEI. This CDR3 contains 14 residues. Trimming took 3 bases from V and 1 from J, leaving 9 bases between them. The CDR3 sequence is CASSEIGPQETQYF. The CDR3 DNA reads TGTGCCAGCAGTGAGATTGGCCCCCAAGAGACCCAGTACTTC.

This chain joins TRBV2 and TRBJ2-7; a weak D match, TRBD2 (5 bases). V shed 1 base and J shed 6 bases, with 13 bases lying between them. From germline, CDR1 is SNHLY and CDR2 FYNNEI. CDR3 length: 14 amino acids. CDR3 nucleotides: TGTGCCAGCAGTGAAGGTTTGTCGGGGAGCGAGCAGTACTTC. Protein: CASSEGLSGSEQYF.

The chain combines TRBV5-1 with TRBJ1-2; 10 nucleotides line up with TRBD1. J was trimmed by 2 bases and V by 5 bases; bases with no gene match: 6. The CDR3 length is 15 residues. CDR1 SGHRS and CDR2 YFSETQ come from the germline V gene. CDR3 sequence (DNA): TGCGCCAGCAGAGAGACAGGGGGCCTGAACTATGGCTACACCTTC. Its protein is CASRETGGLNYGYTF.

This clone showed up just a few times. The chain employs TRBV4-1 and TRBJ1-4; 8 nucleotides match TRBD1. The CDR3 contains 15 residues. V gave up 1 base and J gave up 10 bases; unmatched junction bases: 8. Germline CDR1 reads MGHRA; CDR2 reads YSYEKL. The CDR3 sequence is CASSQAPGGIGKLFF. CDR3 in DNA: TGCGCCAGCAGCCAAGCGCCAGGGGGCATTGGAAAACTGTTTTTT.

This chain joins TRBV28 and TRBJ1-6, with 9 bases identical to TRBD1. CDR3 length: 13 amino acids. Germline CDR1 MDHEN, CDR2 SYDVKM. The V and J ends lost 6 bases and 15 bases, in that order; junction bases with no gene match: 9. In nucleotides, the CDR3 is TGTGCCAGCAGAGGGACAGGGATTTCGCTCCTCCACTTT. Amino acid sequence: CASRGTGISLLHF.

The chain employs TRBV5-4 and TRBJ1-3, with 7 bases aligning to TRBD1. Germline CDR1 is SGHNT and CDR2 is YYREEE (reference sequence). This CDR3 contains 15 residues. With V trimmed by 1 base and J by 2 bases, 3 bases remained unmatched. The CDR3 DNA is TGTGCCAGCAGCTTGAAGGGGGCGACTGGAAACACCATATATTTT. This codes for CASSLKGATGNTIYF. Full variable domain (rest looked up from reference TRBV5-4 and TRBJ1-3): ETGVTQSPTHLIKTRGQQVTLRCSSQSGHNTVSWYQQALGQGPQFIFQYYREEENGRGNFPPRFSGLQFPNYSSELNVNALELDDSALYLCASSLKGATGNTIYFGEGSWLTVV.

For the CDR3, the DNA is TGTGCCAGCAGCTCAACGGGACAGGGAGGCTCACCCCTCCACTTT. Its protein is CASSSTGQGGSPLHF. The chain has TRBV7-9 and TRBJ1-6; TRBD1 matches at 9 bases. The CDR3 has 15 amino acids. Germline CDR1 SEHNR, CDR2 FQNEAQ (reference sequence). Germline trimming cut 4 bases from V and 10 bases from J; bases unmatched to any gene: 8.

The J gene is TRBJ2-1, the V gene TRBV15; TRBD2 aligns across 8 bases. The CDR3 totals 16 residues. J was trimmed by 4 bases and V by 1 base; bases with no gene match: 6. CDR1 LNHNV and CDR2 YYDKDF come from the germline V gene (reference sequence). DNA for the CDR3: TGTGCCACCAGCAGAGGTCTGGCTAGCGGGTACAATGAGCAGTTCTTC. Amino acid sequence: CATSRGLASGYNEQFF.